The clone carrying this T cell receptor delta chain was counted between two and nine times. It differs at one base from a far larger clone, so likely a read error. Other nucleotide sequences in the sample specify the same CDR3. Looked up from germline, CDR1 is TSWWSYY and CDR2 is QGS. This CDR3 is built from 16 residues. V lost 8 bases and J 3 bases, leaving 22 bases between the germline ends. Sequencing covered both gamma and delta TCR chains per sample. TCRdb called clones anew from the multiplex PCR reads with CATT. The data contain more than 45,000 delta-chain clones, roughly 1.8% of them singletons. This entry belongs to a study of γδ T cells in repeated Plasmodium falciparum infection. In the study overall: Malian children with intense seasonal malaria exposure were compared with matched Australian children.

Flow sorting of PBMC yielded separate Vgamma9/Vdelta2+ and Vdelta2-negative gammadelta T cell populations for bulk repertoire analysis. Sequencing was done on a sample of gamma-delta T cells from blood. The receptor was derived from a pool of human donors (malaria-infected and uninfected, not separated). This chain links TRDV1 with TRDJ1; no reliable D call. The J gene, left out of TCRdb, was set here by checking the DNA against germline. The CDR3 region has the DNA TGTGCTCTTCTGACCGCAACAAGGAGTTCAGCCGATAAACTCATCTTT. Protein: CALLTATRSSADKLIF.